The clone carrying this TCR beta chain was detected many times. MiXCR, applied by TCRdb to the RT-PCR reads, yields one record per CDR3 protein. The table lists more than 600,000 distinct CDR3 sequences, over 12% of them singletons. There are 13 residues in the CDR3. Per germline, CDR1 SGHDT and CDR2 YYEEEE. The V gene lost 2 bases and the J gene lost 2 bases, with 8 bases spanning the gap. This rearrangement joins TRBV5-6 to TRBJ2-7; no clear D. The receptor was derived from a female donor in good health, serving as a healthy control. The sample comprised memory CD4+ T cells from blood. The chain's CDR3 is CASSFYVPYEQYF. CDR3 in DNA: TGTGCCAGCAGCTTTTATGTCCCCTACGAGCAGTACTTC.